This entry is about one TCR beta chain. The antigen remains unidentified. This entry comes from a study of cytomegalovirus exposure and HLA in healthy donors. Amplification used 60 Vbeta primers and 13 Jbeta primers. Sequencing used immunoSEQ multiplex PCR; TCRdb keeps in-frame clones, though not all of them. In all, the sample yields around 75,000 clones. Notes on the study in general: Later, TCR association rates were found to vary by HLA locus, highest for DRB1 and lowest for HLA-C. Among TCR sequences, most were rare, though some public TCRs appeared in many donors.

The CDR3 totals 14 residues. Germline CDR1 reads SEHNR; CDR2 reads FQNEAQ (reference sequence). V was pared by 5 bases and J by 0 bases, with 8 bases between. The TCR was taken from a man between 40 and 49 years old in good health and CMV-seronegative. The chain links TRBV7-9 to TRBJ2-1; D gene unclear. The specimen sequenced was PBMCs. CDR3 amino acids: CASSPTSSYNEQFF. The DNA for the CDR3 is TGTGCCAGCAGCCCCACGAGCTCCTACAATGAGCAGTTCTTC.